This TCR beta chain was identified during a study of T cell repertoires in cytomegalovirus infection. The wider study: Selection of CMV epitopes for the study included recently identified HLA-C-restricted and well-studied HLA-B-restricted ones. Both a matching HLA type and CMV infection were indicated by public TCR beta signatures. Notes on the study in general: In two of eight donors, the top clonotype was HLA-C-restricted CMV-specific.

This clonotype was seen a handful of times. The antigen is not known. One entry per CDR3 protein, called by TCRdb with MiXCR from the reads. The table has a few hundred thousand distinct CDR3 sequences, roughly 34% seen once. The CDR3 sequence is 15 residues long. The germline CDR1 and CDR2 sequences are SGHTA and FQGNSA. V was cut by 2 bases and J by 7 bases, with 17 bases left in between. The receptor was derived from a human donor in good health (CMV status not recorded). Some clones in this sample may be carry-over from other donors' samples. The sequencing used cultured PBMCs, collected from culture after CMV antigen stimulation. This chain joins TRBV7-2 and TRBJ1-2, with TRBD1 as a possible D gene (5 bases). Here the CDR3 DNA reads TGTGCCAGCAGCTTAAAGGCAGGGATTATTCCTGGCTACACCTTC. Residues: CASSLKAGIIPGYTF.